This entry features one T cell receptor (beta chain) sequence. Source study methods: Researchers report that nucleated cell counts were estimated from reference gene primer amplification. Some clones are missing from TCRdb's copy, which holds only in-frame ones; the method was immunoSEQ multiplex PCR. V and J calls and clone size follow that table, whereas D and trimming were derived from the DNA. The profile shows some 88,000 clones, roughly 90% of them singletons. This sample is part of a study of blood T cell repertoires in COVID-19. Across the whole study: Material from acute and convalescent COVID-19 was sourced from the United States, Italy and Spain. PBMCs, B-cell-depleted T cells, or T cells provided the cDNA or gDNA that made up the material.

From germline, CDR1 is LNHDA and CDR2 SQIVND (reference sequence). The V and J ends lost 9 bases and 12 bases, in that order; junction bases with no gene match: 11. There are 13 residues in the CDR3. What was sequenced was peripheral blood. This receptor was identified in a man aged 55 to 70 with acute or convalescent COVID-19. The V and J genes are TRBV19 and TRBJ2-1; 10 bases align to TRBD1. CDR3 in DNA: TGTGCCAGCCGGGACAGGGGTACTTCTGCGCAGTTCTTC. It is translated as CASRDRGTSAQFF.